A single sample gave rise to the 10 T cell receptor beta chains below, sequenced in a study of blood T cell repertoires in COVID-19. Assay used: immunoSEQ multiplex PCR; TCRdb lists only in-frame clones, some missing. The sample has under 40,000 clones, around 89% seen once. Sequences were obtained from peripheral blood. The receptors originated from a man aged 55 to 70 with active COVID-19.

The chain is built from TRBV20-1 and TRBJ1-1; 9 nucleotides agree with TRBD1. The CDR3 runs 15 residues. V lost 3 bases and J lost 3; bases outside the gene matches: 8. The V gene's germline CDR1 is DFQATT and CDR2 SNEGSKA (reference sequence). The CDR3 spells CSASSGQGHYTEAFF. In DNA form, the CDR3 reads TGCAGTGCTAGTTCAGGACAGGGGCATTACACTGAAGCTTTCTTT.

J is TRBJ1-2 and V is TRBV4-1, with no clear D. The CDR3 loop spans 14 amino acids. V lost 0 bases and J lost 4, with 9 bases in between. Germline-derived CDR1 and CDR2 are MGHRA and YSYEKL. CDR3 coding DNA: TGCGCCAGCAGCCAAGATTGGCAGTCCTATGGCTACACCTTC. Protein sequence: CASSQDWQSYGYTF.

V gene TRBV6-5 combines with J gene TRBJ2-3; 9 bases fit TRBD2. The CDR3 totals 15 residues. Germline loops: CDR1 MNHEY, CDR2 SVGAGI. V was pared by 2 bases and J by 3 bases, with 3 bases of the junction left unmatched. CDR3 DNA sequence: TGTGCCAGCAGTTACGCGGGGGGGCGTACAGATACGCAGTATTTT. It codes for CASSYAGGRTDTQYF.

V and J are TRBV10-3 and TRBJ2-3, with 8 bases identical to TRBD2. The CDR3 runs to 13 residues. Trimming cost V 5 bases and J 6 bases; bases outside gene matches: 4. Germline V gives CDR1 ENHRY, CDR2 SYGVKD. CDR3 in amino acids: CAISPGGPDTQYF. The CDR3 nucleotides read TGTGCCATCAGTCCGGGGGGGCCTGATACGCAGTATTTT.

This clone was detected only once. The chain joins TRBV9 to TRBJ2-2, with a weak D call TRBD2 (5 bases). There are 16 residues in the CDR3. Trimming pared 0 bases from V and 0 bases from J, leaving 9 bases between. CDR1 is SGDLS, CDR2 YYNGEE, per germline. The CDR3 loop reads CASSVVVGANTGELFF. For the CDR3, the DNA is TGTGCCAGCAGCGTAGTGGTCGGGGCGAACACCGGGGAGCTGTTTTTT.

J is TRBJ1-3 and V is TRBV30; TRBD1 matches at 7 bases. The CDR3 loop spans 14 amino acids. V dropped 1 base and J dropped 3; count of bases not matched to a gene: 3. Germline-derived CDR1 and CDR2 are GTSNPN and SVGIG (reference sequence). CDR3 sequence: CAWSAGQVGNTIYF. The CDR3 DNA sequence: TGTGCCTGGAGTGCAGGACAGGTTGGAAACACCATATATTTT.

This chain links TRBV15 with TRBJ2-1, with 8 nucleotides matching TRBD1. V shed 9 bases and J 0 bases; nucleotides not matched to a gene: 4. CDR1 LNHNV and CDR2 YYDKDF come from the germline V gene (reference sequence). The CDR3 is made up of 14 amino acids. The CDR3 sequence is CATGDRSSYNEQFF. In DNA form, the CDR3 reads TGTGCCACGGGGGACAGGAGCTCCTACAATGAGCAGTTCTTC.

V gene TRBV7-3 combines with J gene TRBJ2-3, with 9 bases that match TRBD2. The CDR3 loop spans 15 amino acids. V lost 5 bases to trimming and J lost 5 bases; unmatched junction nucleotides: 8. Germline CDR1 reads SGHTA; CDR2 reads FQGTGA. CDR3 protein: CASSPGRGGGDTQYF. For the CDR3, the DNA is TGTGCCAGCAGCCCCGGGCGGGGGGGAGGAGATACGCAGTATTTT.

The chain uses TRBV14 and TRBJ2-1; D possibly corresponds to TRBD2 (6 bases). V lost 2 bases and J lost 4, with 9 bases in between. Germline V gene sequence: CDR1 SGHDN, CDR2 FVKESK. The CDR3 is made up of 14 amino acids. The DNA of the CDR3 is TGTGCCAGCAGCCAATATGGGGGGTACAATGAGCAGTTCTTC. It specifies CASSQYGGYNEQFF.

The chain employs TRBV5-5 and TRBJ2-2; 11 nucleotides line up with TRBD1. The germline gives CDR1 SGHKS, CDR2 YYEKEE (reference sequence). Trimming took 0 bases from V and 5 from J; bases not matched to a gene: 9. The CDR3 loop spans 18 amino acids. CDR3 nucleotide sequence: TGTGCCAGCAGCTTGGCCAGAGGACAGGGGGCGGGGACCGGGGAGCTGTTTTTT. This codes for CASSLARGQGAGTGELFF.